The entry below gives a single T cell receptor (beta chain) sequence along with its context. This sample was taken from a study of molecular identifiers for immune sequencing clone quantification. Study-level background: In replicates, RNA taken from roughly 20,000 or 100,000 naive CD8 cells was divided five ways, and four portions underwent sequencing.

Sorted naive CD8 T cells were those defined as CD8+CD4-CCR7+CD45RA+. Previously described methods and listed TCR primers were employed for the bulk TCR libraries. TCRdb reanalysed the PCR reads using MiXCR and keeps one entry per CDR3 protein. The sample holds some 590,000 distinct CDR3 sequences, roughly 25% seen once. The CDR3 runs to 14 residues. Germline assignment: CDR1 LNHDA and CDR2 SQIVND (reference sequence). The junction had 6 bases not matched to a gene; V was cut back by 8 bases and J by 10 bases. This clonotype was obtained from a human donor in good health. Some libraries in this study had Jurkat cell RNA spiked in. The sequenced sample consisted of naive CD8+ T cells from blood, with Jurkat cell RNA spiked in. Documented subset: FACS-sorted CD8+CD4-CCR7+CD45RA+ naive T cells. V usage is TRBV19 and J usage is TRBJ1-6; TRBD1 matches at 12 bases. The CDR3 DNA reads as TGTGCCAGTGGGGACAGGGGGCGGGGATCACCCCTCCACTTT. The encoded protein is CASGDRGRGSPLHF.